This record looks at one T cell receptor (beta chain) sequence and its context. Repertoires were generated with immunoSEQ multiplex PCR, while TCRdb's copy carries only in-frame clones and drops some. The table lists roughly 410,000 clones, approximately 95% of them singletons. The sample originates from a study of shared T cell receptors in the human thymus. CDR3 length: 17 residues. Germline lookup yields CDR1 MNHEY and CDR2 SMNVEV (reference sequence). V was cut by 4 bases and J by 6 bases, with 21 bases left in between. The V call is TRBV27, the J call TRBJ1-4; D gene ambiguous. Sequencing used thymocytes. This clonotype was obtained from a human donor. In nucleotides, the CDR3 is TGTGCCAGCAGTTCCCGCTCCCTCGGGGAAAGGCATGAAAAACTGTTTTTT. Encoded protein: CASSSRSLGERHEKLFF. The full variable domain, completed using reference TRBV27 and TRBJ1-4, is EAQVTQNPRYLITVTGKKLTVTCSQNMNHEYMSWYRQDPGLGLRQIYYSMNVEVTDKGDVPEGYKVSRKEKRNFPLILESPSPNQTSLYFCASSSRSLGERHEKLFFGSGTQLSVL.